This T cell receptor beta chain was captured in a study of regulatory T cells in long-lasting Graves disease. Overall study findings and caveats: Newly diagnosed Graves' patients exceeded persistent ones in TCR diversity. A reduction in accuracy may have resulted from the small sample size.

This clonotype was counted only a few times. Its specificity is unknown. Through Arm-PCR of CDR3 regions and iRepertoire HTBI primers, TCR beta libraries were built. TCRdb re-called the multiplex PCR reads with MiXCR, one entry per CDR3 protein. This sample carries approximately 400,000 distinct CDR3 sequences, around 24% of them seen once, and the ten largest clones take approximately 28%. Sample time point: persistent/refractory GD, antithyroid drugs over 5 years with positive TRAb. Isolated PBMC RNA provided the starting material for the TCR library. Doctors identified Graves' disease using the American Thyroid Association guidelines. Each of the patients was recruited from an endocrinology department situated in Xi'an, China. CDR1 is SGHRS and CDR2 is YFSETQ in the germline V gene. J lost 7 bases, V lost 0 bases, and 7 bases had no gene match. The CDR3 sequence is 16 residues long.

The TCR sequence derives from a female donor with Graves disease. Here the sequenced sample was peripheral blood mononuclear cells (PBMCs), taken when the disease was refractory, from a patient treated with antithyroid drugs. This chain connects TRBV5-1 to TRBJ1-4, with 9 nucleotides matching TRBD1. In DNA, the CDR3 is TGCGCCAGCAGCTTGGCCACAGGGGGCGCGGCTGAAAAACTGTTTTTT. This encodes CASSLATGGAAEKLFF.